These 8 T cell receptor beta chains were all obtained from the same sample, sequenced in a study of blood T cell repertoires in COVID-19 (dated by TCRdb to about 2020). Receptor libraries were prepared by the immunoSEQ multiplex PCR assay. This is the immuneACCESS table as TCRdb keeps it, with only in-frame sequences that have V and J called. A part of the clones is gone; compared with another copy, unresolved V genes explain less than half, and the rest is unexplained. Across this sample there are around 130,000 clones, with around 84% seen only once. The ten largest clones represent roughly 15% of the sample. The source material was peripheral blood. The origin of the receptors is a woman older than 75 with acute or convalescent COVID-19.

The chain combines TRBV6-1 with TRBJ1-1; TRBD1 might be the D (6 bases). Between the trimmed V and J ends, which lost 3 bases and 12 bases, there was a span of 23 bases. Germline V gives CDR1 MNHNS, CDR2 SASEGT. The CDR3 runs 15 residues. This CDR3 is CASSDPGGQLKSTFF. In DNA form, the CDR3 reads TGTGCCAGCAGTGATCCGGGGGGCCAATTGAAATCGACTTTCTTT.

This sequence joins TRBV2 and TRBJ1-1; D is ambiguous. CDR1 SNHLY and CDR2 FYNNEI come from the germline V gene. Trimming shortened V by 6 bases and J by 3 bases, and 11 bases separated the two germline ends. The CDR3 is 13 residues long. In nucleotides, the CDR3 is TGTGCCAGCAGCCCGAGACGGGACACTGAAGCTTTCTTT. Its protein is CASSPRRDTEAFF.

This clone appeared a single time. The chain has TRBV2 and TRBJ2-7; TRBD1 is a possible D gene (5 bases). V was trimmed by 7 bases and J by 5 bases, leaving 15 bases between them. Germline values: CDR1 SNHLY, CDR2 FYNNEI. The CDR3 contains 13 residues. For the CDR3, the DNA is TGTGCCAGCAAATCCACCTCCAGGGACGAGCAGTACTTC. This sequence encodes CASKSTSRDEQYF.

This clone was counted only a few times. Other DNA sequences within the sample encode an identical CDR3. This sequence joins TRBV7-2 and TRBJ2-5; D is ambiguous. The CDR3 is 11 amino acids. Deletions cut 6 bases from V and 2 bases from J, with 4 bases between. CDR1 is SGHTA, CDR2 FQGNSA, per germline. CDR3 amino acids: CASSSQETQYF. The CDR3 bases are TGTGCCAGCAGTTCGCAAGAGACCCAGTACTTC.

The V call is TRBV7-6, the J call TRBJ2-5; 7 nucleotides match TRBD2. The CDR3 has 16 residues. J was trimmed by 0 bases and V by 3 bases; bases with no gene match: 7. Germline CDR1 is SGHVS and CDR2 is FNYEAQ. CDR3 in amino acids: CASSFPFSGDQETQYF. CDR3 coding DNA: TGTGCCAGCAGCTTTCCTTTCAGCGGGGACCAAGAGACCCAGTACTTC.

The chain combines TRBV15 with TRBJ1-2; the D gene is possibly TRBD1 (5 bases). V dropped 1 base and J dropped 1 base, with 7 bases sitting between them. Per germline, CDR1 LNHNV and CDR2 YYDKDF (reference sequence). The CDR3 is 14 residues long. CDR3 loop: CATSRGGHNYGYTF. The CDR3 DNA sequence: TGTGCCACCAGCAGAGGGGGCCATAACTATGGCTACACCTTC.

The J gene is TRBJ1-1, the V gene TRBV20-1; D not resolved. CDR1 and CDR2 from the germline V gene are DFQATT and SNEGSKA (reference sequence). This CDR3 is 14 amino acids long. V was cut by 3 bases and J by 3 bases, with 14 bases left in between. CDR3 loop: CSASRAGLDTEAFF. The CDR3, as DNA: TGCAGTGCTAGTCGGGCCGGACTTGACACTGAAGCTTTCTTT.

In its sample, this clone was seen a few times. This chain uses TRBV5-1 with TRBJ2-1, with 13 positions matching TRBD2. This CDR3 has 17 amino acids. Trimming removed 4 bases from V and 10 bases from J; junction bases left unmatched: 14. The germline gives CDR1 SGHRS, CDR2 YFSETQ. CDR3: CASSRLAGGPLTGEQFF. DNA for the CDR3: TGCGCCAGCAGCAGACTAGCGGGAGGCCCCCTAACCGGGGAGCAGTTCTTC. Full variable domain (missing parts from reference TRBV5-1 and TRBJ2-1): KAGVTQTPRYLIKTRGQQVTLSCSPISGHRSVSWYQQTPGQGLQFLFEYFSETQRNKGNFPGRFSGRQFSNSRSEMNVSTLELGDSALYLCASSRLAGGPLTGEQFFGPGTRLTVL.